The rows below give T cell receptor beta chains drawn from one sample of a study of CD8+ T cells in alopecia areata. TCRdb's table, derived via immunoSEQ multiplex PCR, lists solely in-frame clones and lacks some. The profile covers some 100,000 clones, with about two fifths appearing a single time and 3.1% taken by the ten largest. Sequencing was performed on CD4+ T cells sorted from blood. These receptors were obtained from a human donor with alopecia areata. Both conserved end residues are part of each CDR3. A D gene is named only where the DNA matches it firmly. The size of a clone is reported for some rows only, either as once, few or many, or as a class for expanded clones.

DNA: TGCAGCGTTGAATCGCAAGTGAGGACTGAAGCTTTCTTT
CDR3: CSVESQVRTEAFF
D: NA
V: TRBV29-1
J: TRBJ1-1
size: NA

DNA: TGCAGCGTGGACGGTTCAAAGGGCTACACCTTC
CDR3: CSVDGSKGYTF
D: NA
V: TRBV29-1
J: TRBJ1-2
size: NA

DNA: TGCGCCAGCAGCGAGGCCTACGAGCAGTACTTC
CDR3: CASSEAYEQYF
D: NA
V: TRBV5-1
J: TRBJ2-7
size: few

DNA: TGCAGCGTTGAAGATCTCGCGGACAGGGTCAAAAACATTCAGTACTTC
CDR3: CSVEDLADRVKNIQYF
D: TRBD1
V: TRBV29-1
J: TRBJ2-4
size: NA

DNA: TGTGCCAGCAGCCCGGCCCAGGCGGGGGTGGGCACTGAAGCTTTCTTT
CDR3: CASSPAQAGVGTEAFF
D: NA
V: TRBV9
J: TRBJ1-1
size: NA

DNA: TGTGCCAGCAGTTACCCCCCAGGGCGCTATGGCTACACCTTC
CDR3: CASSYPPGRYGYTF
D: NA
V: TRBV6-5
J: TRBJ1-2
size: NA

DNA: TGTGCCAGCAGCGGCAACAGGGATATACAGTTCTTC
CDR3: CASSGNRDIQFF
D: NA
V: TRBV9
J: TRBJ2-1
size: NA

DNA: TGTGCCTGGAGGCCCGGACAGGGATATGGCTACACCTTC
CDR3: CAWRPGQGYGYTF
D: TRBD1
V: TRBV30
J: TRBJ1-2
size: NA

DNA: TGCGCCAGCAGCCAAGCGAGACAGGGGAACACTGAAGCTTTCTTT
CDR3: CASSQARQGNTEAFF
D: TRBD1
V: TRBV4-1
J: TRBJ1-1
size: few

DNA: TGTGCCAGCAGTTTTACAGGGGATAGCAATCAGCCCCAGCATTTT
CDR3: CASSFTGDSNQPQHF
D: TRBD1
V: TRBV28
J: TRBJ1-5
size: NA

DNA: TGTGCCGTAACGAACAGCAACTATGGCTACACCTTC
CDR3: CAVTNSNYGYTF
D: NA
V: TRBV28
J: TRBJ1-2
size: few

DNA: TGTGCCAGCAGCTTGTTTTCCGGGATCGAGCAGTACTTC
CDR3: CASSLFSGIEQYF
D: NA
V: TRBV5-6
J: TRBJ2-7
size: once

DNA: TGTGCCAGCAGCCCTGGCTGGGGGGATACGCAGTATTTT
CDR3: CASSPGWGDTQYF
D: NA
V: TRBV7-9
J: TRBJ2-3
size: few

DNA: TGCGCCAGCAGTCAATCCCCCCTTGGCCCTCATAGCACAGATACGCAGTATTTT
CDR3: CASSQSPLGPHSTDTQYF
D: NA
V: TRBV23-1
J: TRBJ2-3
size: few

DNA: TGTGCCAGCAGCGTCGCGTTGCAGGGGTACGAGCAGTACTTC
CDR3: CASSVALQGYEQYF
D: NA
V: TRBV9
J: TRBJ2-7
size: NA

DNA: TGCGCCAGCAGTCCACCCCGGAGTAGTGAAAAACTGTTTTTT
CDR3: CASSPPRSSEKLFF
D: NA
V: TRBV23-1
J: TRBJ1-4
size: few

DNA: TGTGCCTGGAGTGTGGAGGCCAACCAGCCCCAGCATTTT
CDR3: CAWSVEANQPQHF
D: NA
V: TRBV30
J: TRBJ1-5
size: NA

DNA: TGTGCCAGCAGGCGGGGAAGCTCCTACGAGCAGTACTTC
CDR3: CASRRGSSYEQYF
D: NA
V: TRBV7-2
J: TRBJ2-7
size: once

DNA: TGTGCCAGCAGCTTCCAGGACGGAATAGGCGAGCAGTACTTC
CDR3: CASSFQDGIGEQYF
D: NA
V: TRBV7-2
J: TRBJ2-7
size: NA

DNA: TGTGCCACCGCTCTCGGTAACCGCAATGAGCAGTTCTTC
CDR3: CATALGNRNEQFF
D: NA
V: TRBV15
J: TRBJ2-1
size: NA

DNA: TGCGCCAGCAGTCTACGTAAAGGCGGAAACGATAGCAATCAGCCCCAGCATTTT
CDR3: CASSLRKGGNDSNQPQHF
D: NA
V: TRBV23-1
J: TRBJ1-5
size: few

DNA: TGTGCCAGCAGCGCACAGGGGGCTTTGAGCTCTGGGGCCAACGTCCTGACTTTC
CDR3: CASSAQGALSSGANVLTF
D: TRBD1
V: TRBV7-2
J: TRBJ2-6
size: few

DNA: TGTGCCAGCAGCCCTAGCGGGGGGCCGTCCTACGAGCAGTACTTC
CDR3: CASSPSGGPSYEQYF
D: TRBD2
V: TRBV7-2
J: TRBJ2-7
size: few

DNA: TGTGCCTGGAGCGGTGGGGAGACCCAGTACTTC
CDR3: CAWSGGETQYF
D: NA
V: TRBV30
J: TRBJ2-5
size: NA

DNA: TGTGCCAGCCGACTAGCGGGGGGAGTTGGGGAGCTGTTTTTT
CDR3: CASRLAGGVGELFF
D: TRBD2
V: TRBV27
J: TRBJ2-2
size: NA

DNA: TGCGCCAGCAGCTTGGCGGCAGACACAGATACGCAGTATTTT
CDR3: CASSLAADTDTQYF
D: NA
V: TRBV5-1
J: TRBJ2-3
size: NA

DNA: TGCAGCGTTGCAGGGCAGGGCCGTAATGAAAAACTGTTTTTT
CDR3: CSVAGQGRNEKLFF
D: NA
V: TRBV29-1
J: TRBJ1-4
size: NA

DNA: TGCAGCGTTGGCAGGGATACTGAAGCTTTCTTT
CDR3: CSVGRDTEAFF
D: NA
V: TRBV29-1
J: TRBJ1-1
size: NA

DNA: TGTGCCAGCAGTTCCCTCCCTAGCGCCGGGGAGCTGTTTTTT
CDR3: CASSSLPSAGELFF
D: NA
V: TRBV28
J: TRBJ2-2
size: few

DNA: TGTGCCAGTAGTCTCACAGGGTACGGGGAGCTGTTTTTT
CDR3: CASSLTGYGELFF
D: NA
V: TRBV19
J: TRBJ2-2
size: NA

DNA: TGTGCCAGCAGTCCGGCTGGGACAGATAACTATGGCTACACCTTC
CDR3: CASSPAGTDNYGYTF
D: TRBD1
V: TRBV4-2
J: TRBJ1-2
size: NA

DNA: TGCGCCAGCAGCCCCCGGTTACGGGAGACCCAGTACTTC
CDR3: CASSPRLRETQYF
D: NA
V: TRBV4-3
J: TRBJ2-5
size: few

DNA: TGTGCCAGCAGCCCTAAAATTGCCCAAGAGACCCAGTACTTC
CDR3: CASSPKIAQETQYF
D: NA
V: TRBV5-4
J: TRBJ2-5
size: few

DNA: TGCGCCAGCAGCCAGGGTATTGGACAGGGCAATCAGCCCCAGCATTTT
CDR3: CASSQGIGQGNQPQHF
D: TRBD1
V: TRBV4-1
J: TRBJ1-5
size: NA

DNA: TGCGCCAGCAGCCAACTAGCGGGAGGTATGAATGAGCAGTTCTTC
CDR3: CASSQLAGGMNEQFF
D: TRBD2
V: TRBV4-3
J: TRBJ2-1
size: NA

DNA: TGTGCCAGCAGCTTTGAGTCACCACCGGCCACCTTC
CDR3: CASSFESPPATF
D: NA
V: TRBV6-1
J: TRBJ1-2
size: NA

DNA: TGTGCCAGCAGTGCCGTAGCCACCGGGGAGCTGTTTTTT
CDR3: CASSAVATGELFF
D: NA
V: TRBV2
J: TRBJ2-2
size: once

DNA: TGTGCCAGCAGCCTGAACACCGGGGAGCTGTTTTTT
CDR3: CASSLNTGELFF
D: NA
V: TRBV11-3
J: TRBJ2-2
size: NA

DNA: TGTGCCTGGAGTACGAGAGGCGGGAGGGCCCCCTACGAGCAGTACTTC
CDR3: CAWSTRGGRAPYEQYF
D: TRBD2
V: TRBV30
J: TRBJ2-7
size: NA

DNA: TGTGCCAGCAGTCGTGACAGGGGGCTGCAGCCCCAGCATTTT
CDR3: CASSRDRGLQPQHF
D: TRBD1
V: TRBV6-5
J: TRBJ1-5
size: NA

DNA: TGTGCCAGCAGCTGGACAGGGAAGGAGACCCAGTACTTC
CDR3: CASSWTGKETQYF
D: TRBD1
V: TRBV7-9
J: TRBJ2-5
size: NA

DNA: TGTGCCAGCAGTTACCGGACAGGGACAGGACAAGAGACCCAGTACTTC
CDR3: CASSYRTGTGQETQYF
D: TRBD1
V: TRBV6-6
J: TRBJ2-5
size: NA

DNA: TGTGCCACCAGCGAAGGACCAATAGCGGGAGGGATTACCGGGGAGCTGTTTTTT
CDR3: CATSEGPIAGGITGELFF
D: TRBD2
V: TRBV15
J: TRBJ2-2
size: few

DNA: TGTGCCAGCAGCTCCCGGGACAGGGCTCGACAGTTCTTC
CDR3: CASSSRDRARQFF
D: TRBD1
V: TRBV11-1
J: TRBJ2-1
size: NA

DNA: TGTGCCAGCAGTCCCTGGGTCCGCAGCGGGGTAGGACATGAGCAGTTCTTC
CDR3: CASSPWVRSGVGHEQFF
D: TRBD2
V: TRBV27
J: TRBJ2-1
size: once

DNA: TGCGCCAGCAGCTTGGTTGGGGGAGGGAATGAGCAGTTCTTC
CDR3: CASSLVGGGNEQFF
D: TRBD2
V: TRBV5-1
J: TRBJ2-1
size: NA